The 24 T cell receptor beta chains listed next were all sequenced from one sample in a study of Graves' ophthalmopathy and Graves' hyperthyroidism. RNA transcripts provided the template for amplifying TCR beta CDR3 regions. Amplification began with first-round RT-PCR using HTBI primers, then second-round multiplex PCR was performed. Each CDR3 protein is one row after TCRdb ran MiXCR on the multiplex PCR reads. Altogether roughly 500,000 distinct CDR3 sequences are present, roughly 14% being singletons, with the ten largest covering around 9.8%. What was sequenced was blood. The receptor set was obtained from a woman aged 25 to 39 with Graves' ophthalmopathy.

As regards this clonotype: At one of its ends the junction is not consistent with the germline gene, which may arise from a read error. The gene calls are TRBV25-1 and TRBJ2-4; a possible D gene is TRBD1 (5 bases). This CDR3 has 14 amino acids. Per the germline V gene, CDR1 is MGHDK and CDR2 is SYGVNS. In nucleotides, the CDR3 is TGTGCCGGCAGTGAATCAGGGGCCAAAAACATTCAGTACTTC. Its protein product is CAGSESGAKNIQYF.

This clonotype was counted ten times or more. This chain joins TRBV15 and TRBJ1-1; D ambiguous. CDR1 and CDR2 (germline): LNHNV, YYDKDF (reference sequence). The CDR3 sequence is 14 residues long. The V end lost 0 bases, the J end lost 5 bases, and 10 bases lay between the germline ends. CDR3 loop: CATSRDGEGTEAFF. The CDR3 region has the DNA TGTGCCACCAGCAGAGATGGGGAGGGAACTGAAGCTTTCTTT.

As concerns this clonotype: Possible read error: a much larger clone is one base away. This CDR3 is missing its conserved last phenylalanine or tryptophan, likely due to a read error. The chain has TRBV12-3 or TRBV12-4 and TRBJ1-2, with D possibly matching TRBD1 (6 bases). There are 12 residues in the CDR3. Trimming shortened V by 6 bases and J by 7 bases, and 12 bases separated the two germline ends. CDR3 loop: CASREGGGGYTV. In nucleotides, the CDR3 is TGTGCCAGCAGGGAGGGGGGTGGTGGCTACACCGTC.

This clonotype showed up many times. The chain uses TRBV6-1 and TRBJ1-1, with D possibly matching TRBD1 (6 bases). The CDR3 has 14 amino acids. V gave up 9 bases and J gave up 1 base, with 15 bases separating them. Germline values: CDR1 MNHNS, CDR2 SASEGT. CDR3 sequence: CARAWDTPNTEAFF. The CDR3 coding sequence is TGTGCCAGAGCCTGGGACACCCCGAACACTGAAGCTTTCTTT.

This clonotype was observed at least ten times. The chain recombines TRBV20-1 with TRBJ1-1, with TRBD1 as a possible D gene (5 bases). This CDR3 spans 16 amino acids. Germline CDR1 is DFQATT and CDR2 is SNEGSKA (reference sequence). V lost 3 bases, J lost 2 bases, and 19 bases lay in between. The CDR3 spells CSASQMQGPRNTEAFF. CDR3 DNA sequence: TGCAGTGCTAGTCAAATGCAGGGCCCACGCAACACTGAAGCTTTCTTT.

This rearrangement joins TRBV3-1 to TRBJ2-7; 9 bases line up with TRBD2. V lost 5 bases and J lost 2; bases outside the gene matches: 10. Germline loops: CDR1 LGHDT, CDR2 YNNKEL (reference sequence). CDR3 length: 16 residues. CDR3 nucleotides: TGTGCCAGCAGCTTGGCCGGGACTAGCTTCCCCTACGAGCAGTACTTC. Translated, it gives CASSLAGTSFPYEQYF.

In this sample, this clonotype turned up a few times. The chain is built from TRBV5-6 and TRBJ1-1, with D unclear. Germline CDR1 is SGHDT and CDR2 is YYEEEE. The CDR3 consists of 15 residues. Between the trimmed V and J ends, which lost 5 bases and 0 bases, there was a span of 14 bases. CDR3 DNA sequence: TGTGCCAGCAGTCCTCTAGGAGGGATGAACACTGAAGCTTTCTTT. Translating gives CASSPLGGMNTEAFF.

This clonotype occurred many times. This sequence joins TRBV5-1 and TRBJ1-1; TRBD1 is a possible D gene (6 bases). Trimming removed 0 bases at V and 2 bases at J, with 11 bases between. The CDR3 is 15 amino acids. Germline-derived CDR1 and CDR2 are SGHRS and YFSETQ. In nucleotides, the CDR3 is TGCGCCAGCAGCTTGGCCACAGGGCCTAACACTGAAGCTTTCTTT. Amino acids: CASSLATGPNTEAFF.

This clonotype was counted a single time. Being one base from a much bigger clone, this may be a read error. J is TRBJ1-6 and V is TRBV5-1; D is possibly TRBD1 (5 bases). Germline CDR1 reads SGHRS; CDR2 reads YFSETQ. This CDR3 region has 14 residues. The CDR3 region is CASSPGRNNSHLHF. The DNA for the CDR3 is TGCGCCAGCAGCCCGGGACGGAATAATTCACACCTCCACTTT.

This clonotype was detected many times. This rearrangement joins TRBV5-1 to TRBJ2-6, with D unclear. V lost 7 bases and J lost 0, with 8 bases in between. The CDR3 consists of 14 residues. CDR1 and CDR2 (germline): SGHRS, YFSETQ. CDR3 DNA: TGCGCCAGCCGCAGGAACTCTGGGGCCAACGTCCTGACTTTC. Translating gives CASRRNSGANVLTF.

This clonotype was observed at least ten times. The V gene is TRBV11-2, the J gene TRBJ2-5; possible D gene TRBD1, 5 bases. This CDR3 region has 15 residues. V lost 5 bases, J lost 5 bases, and 18 bases lay in between. CDR1 SGHAT and CDR2 FQNNGV come from the germline V gene. The CDR3 spells CASSTQGLNGETQYF. The CDR3 nucleotides read TGTGCCAGCAGCACCCAGGGTCTTAATGGTGAGACCCAGTACTTC.

This clonotype has ten or more counts. The chain has TRBV12-3 or TRBV12-4 and TRBJ1-2; D not certain. V lost 10 bases and J lost 4, with 13 bases in between. This CDR3 comprises 12 residues. This CDR3 reads CATAPGSYGYTF. The CDR3 nucleotides read TGTGCCACCGCACCCGGGAGCTATGGCTACACCTTC.

This clonotype has a count of ten or more. An end of the junction differs from the germline gene, which may be a read error. V is TRBV16 and J is TRBJ2-7; 8 bases fit TRBD1. The CDR3 runs 13 residues. Germline V gene sequence: CDR1 KGHSY, CDR2 FQNENV. Here the CDR3 DNA reads TGTGCCAGCAGCCCGCACAGGGGGACCGACAGGCACTTC. It codes for CASSPHRGTDRHF.

This clonotype was seen repeatedly, ten times or more. The rearrangement joins TRBV27 to TRBJ2-5, with TRBD2 identical over 11 bases. The CDR3 is 18 residues long. The junction had 12 bases not matched to a gene; V was cut back by 2 bases and J by 4 bases. CDR1 and CDR2 from the germline V gene are MNHEY and SMNVEV (reference sequence). DNA of the CDR3: TGTGCCAGCAGTTTAAGTGGGAGGCCTAGCGGGAGGAGAGAGACCCAGTACTTC. Protein: CASSLSGRPSGRRETQYF.

Many counts were recorded for this clonotype. The chain has TRBV19 and TRBJ1-1; no definite D call. In germline, CDR1 is LNHDA, CDR2 SQIVND (reference sequence). V was trimmed by 4 bases and J by 6 bases, leaving 9 bases between them. The CDR3 spans 12 residues. The CDR3 coding sequence is TGTGCCAGTAGTACTACGGTGGCTGAAGCTTTCTTT. It yields the protein CASSTTVAEAFF.

V usage is TRBV30 and J usage is TRBJ1-1, with a tentative D call TRBD1 (5 bases). The CDR3 spans 16 residues. Germline V gene sequence: CDR1 GTSNPN, CDR2 SVGIG (reference sequence). V lost 0 bases to trimming and J lost 0 bases, with 14 bases between them. The DNA of the CDR3 is TGTGCCTGGAGTGTACTACAGGCCTACGTGAACACTGAAGCTTTCTTT. It yields the protein CAWSVLQAYVNTEAFF.

This clonotype was counted at least ten times. The chain recombines TRBV5-1 with TRBJ1-6, with D maybe TRBD1 (6 bases). Germline V gives CDR1 SGHRS, CDR2 YFSETQ. The CDR3 runs to 15 residues. V was pared by 0 bases and J by 7 bases, with 11 bases between. Here the CDR3 reads CASSLAGQPNSPLHF. CDR3 bases: TGCGCCAGCAGCTTGGCTGGACAGCCGAATTCACCCCTCCACTTT. Full variable domain (outside the CDR3, taken from reference TRBV5-1 and TRBJ1-6): KAGVTQTPRYLIKTRGQQVTLSCSPISGHRSVSWYQQTPGQGLQFLFEYFSETQRNKGNFPGRFSGRQFSNSRSEMNVSTLELGDSALYLCASSLAGQPNSPLHFGNGTRLTVT.

This clonotype was seen more than once but under ten times. One end of the junction is discordant with germline, which a read error may explain. The gene calls are TRBV3-1 and TRBJ2-7; a weak D match, TRBD1 (6 bases). The CDR3 covers 15 residues. The V gene's germline CDR1 is LGHDT and CDR2 YNNKEL (reference sequence). The CDR3 loop reads CASSHFRGHSYERYF. The CDR3, as DNA: TGTGCCAGCAGCCATTTCAGGGGACACTCCTACGAGCGGTACTTC.

V and J are TRBV20-1 and TRBJ2-7; D might be TRBD2 (5 bases). This CDR3 contains 14 residues. V was cut by 3 bases and J by 3 bases, with 15 bases left in between. CDR1 DFQATT and CDR2 SNEGSKA come from the germline V gene (reference sequence). CDR3 amino acids: CSARMTASYYEQYF. CDR3 nucleotide sequence: TGCAGTGCTAGGATGACTGCTAGCTACTACGAGCAGTACTTC.

This clonotype was seen repeatedly, ten times or more. The CDR3 DNA reads as TGTGCCAGCAGTTCACCAAAAAACTATGGCTACACCTTC. It yields the protein CASSSPKNYGYTF. The chain is built from TRBV6-5 and TRBJ1-2, with D hard to call. Germline loops: CDR1 MNHEY, CDR2 SVGAGI. This CDR3 spans 13 amino acids. With 4 bases removed from V and 2 bases from J, the gap between germline ends came to 8 bases.

This clonotype has at least ten counts. V and J are TRBV5-1 and TRBJ2-7; tentative D call: TRBD2 (5 bases). Trimming took 9 bases from V and 0 from J, leaving 19 bases between them. The CDR3 extends over 15 amino acids. Germline V CDR1 and CDR2: SGHRS, YFSETQ. The CDR3: CATSKGSSNSYEQYF. CDR3 DNA sequence: TGCGCCACCTCTAAAGGGAGCTCAAACTCCTACGAGCAGTACTTC.

There are a few counts of this clonotype. This chain connects TRBV4-1 to TRBJ2-2, with D uncertain. V shed 2 bases and J shed 6 bases, with 7 bases lying between them. The germline CDR1 and CDR2 sequences are MGHRA and YSYEKL. This CDR3 spans 13 amino acids. CDR3 DNA sequence: TGCGCCAGCAGCCAACACACGGCCGGGGAGCTGTTTTTT. Its protein product is CASSQHTAGELFF.

This clonotype was observed at least ten times. The rearrangement links TRBV6-5 to TRBJ1-5, with D possibly matching TRBD1 (5 bases). The CDR3 is made up of 13 amino acids. Germline V gene data show CDR1 as MNHEY and CDR2 as SVGAGI. V shed 6 bases and J shed 9 bases, with 15 bases lying between them. The CDR3 DNA sequence: TGTGCCAGCAGGGCCTGGGGGGGTTGGCCCCAGCATTTT. This translates into CASRAWGGWPQHF.

The table lists this clonotype with a few counts. This chain's CDR3 is CATSDGGLGNEQYF. For the CDR3, the DNA is TGTGCCACCAGTGATGGAGGACTAGGGAACGAGCAGTACTTC. This chain uses TRBV24-1 with TRBJ2-7, with 7 bases identical to TRBD2. Trimming took 3 bases from V and 5 from J; bases not matched to a gene: 6. The CDR3 extends over 14 amino acids. Per the germline V gene, CDR1 is KGHDR and CDR2 is SFDVKD.